Each of the 14 T cell receptor beta chains below was sequenced from the same sample in a study of tumor and adjacent non-tumor tissue in lung cancer. The library came from three nested PCR rounds adapted from ARM-PCR protocols. In TCRdb, the multiplex PCR reads were re-called with MiXCR into one record per CDR3 protein. Here the sample spans about 80,000 distinct CDR3 sequences, 75% to 90% being singletons. This sample's RNA came from whole unsorted tissue. Sequenced: lung tumor tissue. The receptors originated from a woman between 50 and 59 years old with non-small cell lung cancer.

The sample holds one count of this clonotype. The genes are TRBV10-3 and TRBJ1-1, with 9 bases lining up with TRBD1. The CDR3 is made up of 15 amino acids. The V segment lost 11 bases and the J segment 1 base; nucleotides outside the gene matches: 11. The V gene's germline CDR1 is ENHRY and CDR2 SYGVKD. The CDR3 reads CAFNTPGQGNTEAFF. CDR3 DNA: TGTGCCTTCAACACTCCGGGACAGGGGAACACTGAAGCTTTCTTT.

In this sample, this clonotype turned up once. The conserved phenylalanine or tryptophan is not found at the CDR3 terminus, so this likely reflects a read error. The chain joins TRBV29-1 to TRBJ2-1; no clear D gene. Germline V lookup: CDR1 SQVTM, CDR2 ANQGSEA. V was cut by 8 bases and J by 0 bases, with 14 bases left in between. The CDR3 has 14 amino acids. The CDR3 loop reads CSFKQVYSYNEQFS. The CDR3 DNA reads TGCAGCTTTAAACAAGTCTACTCCTACAATGAGCAGTTCTCC.

To note about this clonotype: Germline is not matched at one junction end, which may reflect a read error. CDR3 DNA: TGTGCCAGCAGTCGGCCCCCCACAGGGGGCGGGACCTACAATGGGCAGTTATTC. It translates to CASSRPPTGGGTYNGQLF. The rearrangement links TRBV12-3 or TRBV12-4 to TRBJ2-1, with 9 bases that match TRBD1. The CDR3 has 18 amino acids.

Note on this clonotype: At one boundary the junction diverges from the germline segment, which might be a read error. The rearrangement joins TRBV6-5 to TRBJ2-1; D is perhaps TRBD2 (6 bases). This CDR3 contains 14 residues. In germline, CDR1 is MNHEY, CDR2 SVGAGI. The CDR3 bases are TGTGCCAGCAGGTACAGCCCAGGGAGGAATGTGCAGTTTTTC. It yields the protein CASRYSPGRNVQFF.

The genes are TRBV20-1 and TRBJ2-5; perhaps TRBD1 as D (5 bases). Trimming cost V 1 base and J 2 bases, with 17 bases left between them. CDR3 size: 16 residues. From germline, CDR1 is DFQATT and CDR2 SNEGSKA (reference sequence). The CDR3 protein is CSARVHNVQGQETQYF. The CDR3 DNA sequence: TGCAGTGCTAGAGTACACAATGTCCAGGGACAAGAGACCCAGTACTTC.

This clonotype was detected a few times. Without the conserved terminal phenylalanine or tryptophan, this CDR3 likely stems from a read error. This rearrangement joins TRBV6-1 to TRBJ1-2, with D possibly being TRBD1 (6 bases). CDR3 length: 13 amino acids. The V gene lost 5 bases and the J gene lost 4 bases, with 11 bases spanning the gap. CDR1 and CDR2 (germline): MNHNS, SASEGT. The CDR3 coding sequence is TGTGCCAGCAGTCGGGACATTAGCTATGGCTACACCGTC. Its protein is CASSRDISYGYTV.

This clonotype has at least ten counts. The V and J genes are TRBV20-1 and TRBJ2-1; D remains unclear. The ends were cut back, 2 bases at V and 8 bases at J, with 7 bases in the middle. Germline V gene lookup returns CDR1 DFQATT and CDR2 SNEGSKA (reference sequence). The CDR3 has 11 residues. This chain's CDR3 is CSARRHDEQFF. The CDR3 nucleotides are TGCAGTGCTAGACGGCACGATGAGCAGTTCTTC.

For this clonotype: One junction end does not reproduce the germline sequence, and a read error may be involved. This chain uses TRBV6-1 with TRBJ2-1; 7 nucleotides match TRBD2. Germline CDR1 MNHNS, CDR2 SASEGT. CDR3 length: 18 residues. CDR3 in amino acids: CASRRQTSRITSYNKQFF. Written as DNA, the CDR3 is TGTGCCAGCAGAAGACAGACTAGCAGGATTACGTCCTACAATAAGCAATTCTTC.

This clonotype rates as medium-sized. The CDR3 bases are TGCAGCGTTGTCGGGGATGTGGAGACCCAGTACTTC. It codes for CSVVGDVETQYF. V is TRBV29-1 and J is TRBJ2-5, with D maybe TRBD2 (5 bases). This CDR3 contains 12 residues. In germline, CDR1 is SQVTM, CDR2 ANQGSEA. Trimming took off 4 bases at V and 5 bases at J, with 11 bases between the two ends.

On this clonotype itself: Its ends do not fully match the called genes, so a read error is possible. The chain couples TRBV5-5 to TRBJ2-7; perhaps TRBD1 as D (6 bases). This CDR3 has 14 residues. Germline CDR1 and CDR2: SGHKS and YYEKEE (reference sequence). CDR3 loop: CSSSLTGKTYVQYF. As DNA, the CDR3 is TGTTCCAGCAGCTTAACAGGGAAAACCTACGTGCAGTACTTC.

This clonotype occurred many times. The V gene is TRBV6-6, the J gene TRBJ2-3; no clear D. The CDR3 totals 13 residues. Trimming took off 7 bases at V and 0 bases at J, with 8 bases between the two ends. Germline V gives CDR1 MNHNY, CDR2 SVGAGI (reference sequence). The CDR3 region has the DNA TGTGCCAGCAATTGGGAAAGCACAGATACGCAGTATTTT. The encoded protein is CASNWESTDTQYF.

This clonotype occurred many times. The chain uses TRBV2 and TRBJ2-7, with 8 bases lining up with TRBD1. Germline values: CDR1 SNHLY, CDR2 FYNNEI. The CDR3 is 14 amino acids. Unmatched junction bases numbered 14, after V lost 6 bases and J lost 10 bases. The CDR3 DNA reads as TGTGCCAGCAGGAAAACCGTGACAGGGGTCGATCAGTACTTC. As protein: CASRKTVTGVDQYF.

Comment on this clonotype: This CDR3 is missing its conserved last phenylalanine or tryptophan, likely due to a read error. CDR3 sequence (DNA): TGTGCCAACAGCTTAAAACAGGGTGCCACTGAAGCTTTCTCT. Protein product: CANSLKQGATEAFS. V is TRBV7-2 and J is TRBJ1-1, with a weak D call TRBD1 (6 bases). This CDR3 is 14 amino acids long. Germline values: CDR1 SGHTA, CDR2 FQGNSA.

Points on this clonotype: Relative to the germline gene, one junction end is altered; a read error may explain this. V and J are TRBV5-4 and TRBJ1-6; 7 bases fit TRBD1. CDR1 and CDR2 from the germline V gene are SGHNT and YYREEE (reference sequence). This CDR3 has 15 amino acids. The CDR3 DNA reads TGTGCCAGCAGCTTGATCAGGGGGGCTGGTTCACCCCTCAACTTT. Translated: CASSLIRGAGSPLNF.